This T cell receptor beta chain was captured by sequencing in a study of T cell responses to AZD1222 COVID-19 vaccine. Study-level information: Some second doses came at about 4 weeks and others at about 12 weeks; these were pooled.

General study results and limits: Mostly white British, mostly female donors; authors suggested clonal diversity may be underestimated. Increased Spike-specific TCR breadth and depth were observed after two AZD1222 doses.

CDR1 MNHEY and CDR2 SMNVEV come from the germline V gene (reference sequence). The V end was cut by 5 bases, the J end by 5 bases, with 22 bases between. The CDR3 is made up of 16 amino acids. The repertoire was sequenced with immunoSEQ multiplex PCR; TCRdb's copy has only in-frame clones and lacks some. The table records more than 110,000 clones, 70% to 90% of them present only once. About this clone itself: Its target is unknown.

This clonotype originated in an adult in good health. The sequences come from peripheral blood, collected on day 0 of AZD1222 vaccination. The chain couples TRBV27 to TRBJ2-7; D assignment may be TRBD1 or TRBD2 (7 bases each). The CDR3 loop is CASSLTVVRGGHEQYF. Here the CDR3 DNA reads TGTGCCAGCAGTCTCACGGTTGTCAGGGGGGGACACGAGCAGTACTTC.